A single sample gave rise to the 26 T cell receptor beta chains below, sequenced in a study of shared clonotypes between healthy human individuals. Clones were read by immunoSEQ multiplex PCR, and TCRdb kept only the in-frame ones, dropping some. The table includes some 530,000 clones, 81% detected once. Sequencing was carried out using PBMCs. The receptors were sampled from a woman in her forties in good health. Some clones in this sample may be carry-over from other donors' samples.

The chain is built from TRBV18 and TRBJ2-3, with 10 bases aligning to TRBD2. Germline lookup yields CDR1 KGHSH and CDR2 LQKENI. V dropped 5 bases and J dropped 0; count of bases not matched to a gene: 14. There are 19 residues in the CDR3. The CDR3 coding sequence is TGTGCCAGCTCAGTCAGCCCGGCGGGACTAGCGTCTAGCACAGATACGCAGTATTTT. As protein: CASSVSPAGLASSTDTQYF. Supplemented by reference TRBV18 and TRBJ2-3, the full variable domain reads NAGVMQNPRHLVRRRGQEARLRCSPMKGHSHVYWYRQLPEEGLKFMVYLQKENIIDESGMPKERFSAEFPKEGPSILRIQQVVRGDSAAYFCASSVSPAGLASSTDTQYFGPGTRLTVL.

The chain has TRBV30 and TRBJ2-7; TRBD2 matches 10 bases. There are 13 residues in the CDR3. Germline V gene lookup returns CDR1 GTSNPN and CDR2 SVGIG (reference sequence). With V trimmed by 1 base and J by 6 bases, 3 bases remained unmatched. The CDR3 DNA sequence: TGTGCCTGGAGTGGGATAGCGGGAGGCGAGCAGTACTTC. Its protein is CAWSGIAGGEQYF.

The chain couples TRBV4-2 to TRBJ2-2; no clear D. The CDR3 covers 17 residues. The germline V gene has CDR1 LGHNA and CDR2 YNFKEQ. Trimming took 4 bases from V and 0 from J, leaving 15 bases between them. The CDR3 DNA follows: TGTGCCAGCAGCCCTTTGGGCCAGCGTGCGAACACCGGGGAGCTGTTTTTT. Amino acid sequence: CASSPLGQRANTGELFF.

V is TRBV25-1 and J is TRBJ1-1; D is unclear. Trimming removed 3 bases from V and 3 bases from J, with 11 bases in between. Germline V CDR1 and CDR2: MGHDK, SYGVNS. The CDR3 extends over 14 amino acids. The CDR3, as DNA: TGTGCCAGCAGTGATCGGCGTTGGGACACTGAAGCTTTCTTT. This translates into CASSDRRWDTEAFF.

A remark on this clone: It differs at one base from a far larger clone, so likely a read error. Other DNA sequences in this specimen translate into the identical CDR3. This chain links TRBV2 with TRBJ1-1; D ambiguous. The CDR3 contains 13 residues. Germline V CDR1 and CDR2: SNHLY, FYNNEI. Here the CDR3 reads CASRQEVNTEAFF. The DNA for the CDR3 is TGTGCTAGCAGGCAAGAGGTGAACACTGAAGCTTTCTTT. Full variable domain (rest looked up from reference TRBV2 and TRBJ1-1): EPEVTQTPSHQVTQMGQEVILRCVPISNHLYFYWYRQILGQKVEFLVSFYNNEISEKSEIFDDQFSVERPDGSNFTLKIRSTKLEDSAMYFCASRQEVNTEAFFGQGTRLTVV.

The rearrangement uses TRBV7-9 and TRBJ1-1; no clear D gene. The V gene lost 2 bases and the J gene lost 2 bases, with 6 bases spanning the gap. The CDR3 has 13 amino acids. Germline V CDR1 and CDR2: SEHNR, FQNEAQ (reference sequence). CDR3 bases: TGTGCCAGCAGCTTAAACCGAAACACTGAAGCTTTCTTT. Translation gives CASSLNRNTEAFF.

The chain joins TRBV15 to TRBJ2-1; the match to TRBD2 covers 9 bases. The CDR3 has 14 residues. Germline values: CDR1 LNHNV, CDR2 YYDKDF (reference sequence). After removal of 1 base from V and 9 bases from J, the junction contained 4 bases not matched to a gene. As DNA, the CDR3 is TGTGCCACCAGCAGAGCGTGGCGGGAGGGTGAGCAGTTCTTC. Its protein is CATSRAWREGEQFF.

CDR3 sequence: CASSPQVSGNTIYF. The CDR3 DNA reads as TGTGCCAGCAGCCCACAGGTCTCTGGAAACACCATATATTTT. The V gene is TRBV6-6, the J gene TRBJ1-3, with D tentatively TRBD1 (5 bases). The CDR3 covers 14 residues. The V end lost 6 bases, the J end lost 0 bases, and 9 bases lay between the germline ends. Germline CDR1 reads MNHNY; CDR2 reads SVGAGI (reference sequence).

The DNA for the CDR3 is TGTGCCACCAGCAGAGGTATTATAGATGGCTACACCTTC. Translation gives CATSRGIIDGYTF. The chain recombines TRBV15 with TRBJ1-2; D unresolved. CDR3 length equals 13 residues. The germline gives CDR1 LNHNV, CDR2 YYDKDF (reference sequence). Trimming pared 1 base from V and 6 bases from J, leaving 9 bases between. Drawing the rest from reference TRBV15 and TRBJ1-2, the complete variable domain is DAMVIQNPRYQVTQFGKPVTLSCSQTLNHNVMYWYQQKSSQAPKLLFHYYDKDFNNEADTPDNFQSRRPNTSFCFLDIRSPGLGDTAMYLCATSRGIIDGYTFGSGTRLTVV.

Notes on this clone: Other DNA sequences from this sample encode an identical CDR3 as well. V usage is TRBV28 and J usage is TRBJ2-7; D not certain. The V end lost 3 bases, the J end lost 3 bases, and 9 bases lay between the germline ends. This CDR3 is 13 amino acids long. Germline values: CDR1 MDHEN, CDR2 SYDVKM. This chain's CDR3 is CASSLVGVYEQYF. The CDR3 DNA follows: TGTGCCAGCAGTTTGGTTGGGGTCTACGAGCAGTACTTC.

This chain connects TRBV7-9 to TRBJ2-3; D is possibly TRBD2 (6 bases). Per germline, CDR1 SEHNR and CDR2 FQNEAQ (reference sequence). Between the trimmed V and J ends, which lost 5 bases and 0 bases, there was a span of 18 bases. This CDR3 comprises 17 residues. The CDR3 coding sequence is TGTGCCAGCAGCCTATCTTTACTAGCCCTCAGCACAGATACGCAGTATTTT. Its translation is CASSLSLLALSTDTQYF. Looking up the rest from reference TRBV7-9 and TRBJ2-3 gives the full variable domain: DTGVSQNPRHKITKRGQNVTFRCDPISEHNRLYWYRQTLGQGPEFLTYFQNEAQLEKSRLLSDRFSAERPKGSFSTLEIQRTEQGDSAMYLCASSLSLLALSTDTQYFGPGTRLTVL.

The CDR3 coding sequence is TGTGCCATCAGTCAACTAGCGGGCTTTGACAATGAGCAGTTCTTC. Amino acids: CAISQLAGFDNEQFF. This chain connects TRBV10-3 to TRBJ2-1, with 9 bases aligning to TRBD2. The CDR3 loop spans 15 amino acids. J lost 5 bases, V lost 5 bases, and 7 bases had no gene match. Germline V gene data show CDR1 as ENHRY and CDR2 as SYGVKD.

The V call is TRBV12-5, the J call TRBJ1-1, with 7 bases that match TRBD1. The CDR3 has 16 amino acids. V was clipped by 0 bases and J by 6 bases; unmatched bases: 10. CDR1 LGHNT and CDR2 FRNRAP come from the germline V gene. The CDR3 nucleotides are TGTGCTAGTGGTTTGGTATTAGACAGGGTGAGTTCTGAAGCTTTCTTT. The encoded protein is CASGLVLDRVSSEAFF.

This clone appeared a single time. A far larger clone is one base from this, pointing to a likely read error. The final CDR3 position lacks the conserved phenylalanine or tryptophan, pointing to a likely read error. This sequence joins TRBV10-3 and TRBJ1-2, with D possibly being TRBD1 (5 bases). Germline V gene sequence: CDR1 ENHRY, CDR2 SYGVKD. Trimming took off 4 bases at V and 4 bases at J, with 25 bases between the two ends. This CDR3 region has 18 residues. CDR3 bases: TGTGCCATCAGTGGGGGGATGAGTTCACCGCAACAAACCTATGGCTACACCCTC. Its protein product is CAISGGMSSPQQTYGYTL.

Here the CDR3 reads CASASGKGSYNSPLHF. The CDR3 DNA sequence: TGTGCCAGCGCATCGGGGAAGGGGTCCTATAATTCACCCCTCCACTTT. The chain employs TRBV18 and TRBJ1-6; D possibly corresponds to TRBD1 (5 bases). CDR3 length: 16 amino acids. V shed 8 bases and J shed 1 base, with 15 bases lying between them. Germline loops: CDR1 KGHSH, CDR2 LQKENI.

With respect to this clone: Other DNA sequences in this specimen translate into the identical CDR3. V usage is TRBV5-1 and J usage is TRBJ2-5, with no clear D. V lost 0 bases, J lost 2 bases, and 2 bases lay in between. This CDR3 is built from 12 residues. The V gene's germline CDR1 is SGHRS and CDR2 YFSETQ. CDR3 residues: CASSLGQETQYF. Written as DNA, the CDR3 is TGCGCCAGCAGCTTGGGGCAAGAGACCCAGTACTTC.

The chain couples TRBV20-1 to TRBJ2-7; D gene unclear. The CDR3 loop spans 10 amino acids. Germline CDR1 is DFQATT and CDR2 is SNEGSKA (reference sequence). Trimming stripped 4 bases from V and 3 bases from J, with 4 bases between. The CDR3 sequence is CSAKIYEQYF. The CDR3 DNA follows: TGCAGTGCTAAAATCTACGAGCAGTACTTC.

The chain is built from TRBV2 and TRBJ1-5; 8 bases are shared with TRBD1. The germline gives CDR1 SNHLY, CDR2 FYNNEI. The CDR3 runs to 14 residues. V lost 6 bases and J lost 7; bases outside the gene matches: 8. The CDR3 loop reads CASRGGPGGQPQHF. The CDR3 coding sequence is TGTGCCAGCAGGGGGGGACCAGGGGGCCAGCCCCAGCATTTT.

The chain couples TRBV18 to TRBJ2-5; tentatively, D is TRBD1 or TRBD2 (5 bases each). The germline V gene encodes CDR1 KGHSH and CDR2 LQKENI. The CDR3 consists of 14 residues. Trimming took 1 base from V and 3 from J, leaving 9 bases between them. CDR3 residues: CASSPRGVEETQYF. For the CDR3, the DNA is TGTGCCAGCTCACCACGAGGGGTAGAAGAGACCCAGTACTTC.

This sequence joins TRBV7-8 and TRBJ1-1, with 7 nucleotides matching TRBD1. CDR3 length: 14 amino acids. V lost 4 bases to trimming and J lost 6 bases; unmatched junction nucleotides: 8. Germline V gene lookup returns CDR1 SGHVS and CDR2 FQNEAQ. This CDR3 reads CASSSFTGAAEAFF. The CDR3 coding sequence is TGTGCCAGCAGCTCTTTCACAGGGGCAGCTGAAGCTTTCTTT.

As regards this clone: A far larger clone is just one base off, so this is likely a read error. Other DNA sequences in this specimen translate into the identical CDR3. CDR3 DNA sequence: TGTGCCACTAGCTCCAACAGGGGCGGTCTGGATACGCAGTATTTT. It encodes CATSSNRGGLDTQYF. V usage is TRBV15 and J usage is TRBJ2-3; TRBD1 agrees at 7 bases. There are 15 residues in the CDR3. V lost 9 bases and J lost 6; bases outside the gene matches: 15. Germline loops: CDR1 LNHNV, CDR2 YYDKDF (reference sequence).

V gene TRBV15 combines with J gene TRBJ2-1, with 9 bases lining up with TRBD2. V gave up 1 base and J gave up 6 bases; unmatched junction bases: 4. The CDR3 consists of 15 residues. Germline assignment: CDR1 LNHNV and CDR2 YYDKDF (reference sequence). CDR3 amino acids: CATSRGGGLANEQFF. For the CDR3, the DNA is TGTGCCACCAGCAGAGGCGGGGGACTAGCCAATGAGCAGTTCTTC.

The chain employs TRBV6-6 and TRBJ2-5, with D possibly TRBD1 on 6 matching bases. Trimming left V 6 bases short and J 4 bases short, with 12 bases between. This CDR3 has 13 residues. In germline, CDR1 is MNHNY, CDR2 SVGAGI (reference sequence). In DNA form, the CDR3 reads TGTGCCAGCAGGACGGACAGTCGAGAGACCCAGTACTTC. Its translation: CASRTDSRETQYF.

V usage is TRBV10-3 and J usage is TRBJ2-3, with unresolved D. The ends were cut back, 6 bases at V and 0 bases at J, with 10 bases in the middle. Looked up from germline, CDR1 is ENHRY and CDR2 is SYGVKD. The CDR3 loop spans 14 amino acids. In DNA, the CDR3 is TGTGCCATCAGGTACGGGTCCAGCACAGATACGCAGTATTTT. Translation gives CAIRYGSSTDTQYF.

The V call is TRBV7-2, the J call TRBJ2-2; D might be TRBD2 (6 bases). This CDR3 has 14 residues. The V end lost 5 bases, the J end lost 3 bases, and 10 bases lay between the germline ends. Germline V CDR1 and CDR2: SGHTA, FQGNSA. CDR3 nucleotide sequence: TGTGCCAGCAGCCCCGGGACTTACACCGGGGAGCTGTTTTTT. Protein: CASSPGTYTGELFF.

The rearrangement uses TRBV27 and TRBJ2-1; 10 positions match TRBD2. The CDR3 spans 18 residues. Losses at the gene ends were 2 bases for V and 6 bases for J; bases not matched to a gene: 13. Germline V lookup: CDR1 MNHEY, CDR2 SMNVEV (reference sequence). The DNA for the CDR3 is TGTGCCAGCAGTTTACTGGGACTAGCGCCGAGTGGGGCCAATGAGCAGTTCTTC. Translation: CASSLLGLAPSGANEQFF.